The 32 T cell receptor beta chains listed next were all sequenced from one sample in a study of CD8 T cells in ankylosing spondylitis. TCRdb analysed the 5' RACE reads with MiXCR anew, one entry per CDR3 protein. This sample has about 840,000 distinct CDR3 sequences, with about 12% found just once. General study results and limits: It appeared that ankylosing spondylitis blood was characterized by a TCR beta motif of seven or eight highly homologous variants.

These receptors' targets are unknown. Sequenced sample: blood, either unsorted or a sorted T cell fraction (not recorded which). The receptors derive from a male donor with ankylosing spondylitis.

The V call is TRBV28, the J call TRBJ1-4, with a tentative D call TRBD1 (5 bases). The V and J ends lost 6 bases and 1 base respectively, with 24 bases between them. Germline V gives CDR1 MDHEN, CDR2 SYDVKM. The CDR3 spans 19 residues. The CDR3 region has the DNA TGTGCCAGCAGGCACGCCAATCCGGGACGGATAAGAACTAATGAAAAACTGTTTTTT. This translates into CASRHANPGRIRTNEKLFF.

J is TRBJ2-5 and V is TRBV20-1; perhaps TRBD1 as D (5 bases). The CDR3 is made up of 12 amino acids. V was cut by 5 bases and J by 4 bases, with 11 bases left in between. Germline assignment: CDR1 DFQATT and CDR2 SNEGSKA (reference sequence). The CDR3 here is CSAQPRVETQYF. CDR3 sequence (DNA): TGCAGTGCTCAGCCCAGGGTAGAGACCCAGTACTTC.

The V gene is TRBV7-3, the J gene TRBJ2-1; D is unresolved. CDR1 is SGHTA and CDR2 is FQGTGA in the germline V gene. V was shortened by 5 bases and J by 4 bases, with 9 bases between the two germline ends. The CDR3 extends over 13 amino acids. The DNA of the CDR3 is TGTGCCAGCAGCCAAAGCATTTACAATGAGCAGTTCTTC. Translation: CASSQSIYNEQFF.

The chain is built from TRBV12-3 or TRBV12-4 and TRBJ2-7; 11 bases match TRBD1. The junction had 5 bases not matched to a gene; V was cut back by 5 bases and J by 5 bases. This CDR3 comprises 14 residues. For the CDR3, the DNA is TGTGCCAGCAGTCCGTGGACAGGGGGCCACGAGCAGTACTTC. Translated, it gives CASSPWTGGHEQYF.

CDR3 sequence reads: CASSLRGPANGYTF. The CDR3 DNA is TGTGCCAGCAGCCTTCGGGGCCCAGCGAATGGCTACACCTTC. The rearrangement links TRBV5-6 to TRBJ1-2; TRBD1 is a possible D gene (5 bases). Per germline, CDR1 SGHDT and CDR2 YYEEEE. This CDR3 comprises 14 residues. V was shortened by 4 bases and J by 6 bases, with 16 bases between the two germline ends.

The rearrangement links TRBV5-1 to TRBJ1-1; tentative D call: TRBD1 (5 bases). CDR3 length: 13 residues. The germline CDR1 and CDR2 sequences are SGHRS and YFSETQ. V lost 6 bases to trimming and J lost 3 bases, with 12 bases between them. CDR3 sequence (DNA): TGCGCCAGCAAGAGCCTGGGGGACACTGAAGCTTTCTTT. Translating gives CASKSLGDTEAFF.

The V gene is TRBV4-2, the J gene TRBJ2-1, with a possible D match to TRBD2 (6 bases). V lost 4 bases and J 0 bases, leaving 13 bases between the germline ends. The V gene's germline CDR1 is LGHNA and CDR2 YNFKEQ. The length of the CDR3 is 16 residues. CDR3 loop: CASSRDFWSSYNEQFF. The CDR3 coding sequence is TGTGCCAGCAGCCGGGACTTCTGGAGCTCCTACAATGAGCAGTTCTTC.

The table lists this clonotype with a few counts. V gene TRBV5-1 combines with J gene TRBJ1-1, with TRBD1 matching over 7 bases. V shed 2 bases, J shed 8 bases, and the junction held 9 bases outside the gene matches. Germline V CDR1 and CDR2: SGHRS, YFSETQ. This CDR3 region has 14 residues. CDR3 in amino acids: CASSFQQGRTEAFF. The CDR3 bases are TGCGCCAGCAGCTTCCAACAGGGGAGGACCGAAGCTTTCTTT.

This clonotype occurred a few times. The rearrangement links TRBV6-1 to TRBJ1-1; weak D call: TRBD1 (5 bases). Per germline, CDR1 MNHNS and CDR2 SASEGT. Trimming left V 8 bases short and J 11 bases short, with 18 bases between. This CDR3 has 12 amino acids. The CDR3 nucleotides are TGTGCCAGCCCCCCAGAGGGACCGCGGGCTTTCTTT. Its translation: CASPPEGPRAFF.

This clonotype has more than one count but fewer than ten. The rearrangement uses TRBV6-1 and TRBJ1-3; D is unresolved. The V end lost 6 bases, the J end lost 0 bases, and 12 bases lay between the germline ends. Germline V lookup: CDR1 MNHNS, CDR2 SASEGT. CDR3 length equals 15 residues. The CDR3: CASSRTIGSGNTIYF. The CDR3 DNA reads TGTGCCAGCAGCCGGACCATTGGCTCTGGAAACACCATATATTTT.

With respect to this clonotype: This may arise from a read error, as a much more abundant clone is one base away. This rearrangement joins TRBV10-3 to TRBJ1-3; 11 bases agree with TRBD1. Germline CDR1 and CDR2: ENHRY and SYGVKD. The length of the CDR3 is 13 residues. The CDR3 region has the DNA TGTGCCATCAGAGGACAGGGGGCGAACACCATATGTTTT. This codes for CAIRGQGANTICF.

This clonotype was seen a handful of times. The V call is TRBV7-2, the J call TRBJ1-5, with D perhaps TRBD1 (6 bases). V was trimmed by 2 bases and J by 4 bases, leaving 12 bases between them. Germline CDR1 and CDR2: SGHTA and FQGNSA. The CDR3 runs to 15 residues. CDR3 protein: CASSLPRGRNQPQHF. The CDR3 coding sequence is TGTGCCAGCAGCTTACCCAGGGGAAGAAATCAGCCCCAGCATTTT.

This clonotype was seen more than once but under ten times. The CDR3 DNA follows: TGTGCCAGCAGAGACAGGGGCACTGAAGCTTTCTTT. Encoded protein: CASRDRGTEAFF. The chain couples TRBV6-2 or TRBV6-3 to TRBJ1-1; 8 bases map to TRBD1. Unmatched junction bases numbered 1, after V lost 6 bases and J lost 4 bases. Germline loops: CDR1 MNHEY, CDR2 SVGEGT. The CDR3 is made up of 12 amino acids.

This clonotype was seen a handful of times. V is TRBV7-3 and J is TRBJ1-1; D uncertain. CDR1 and CDR2 from the germline V gene are SGHTA and FQGTGA. The CDR3 loop spans 14 amino acids. Trimming shortened V by 5 bases and J by 1 base, and 11 bases separated the two germline ends. The CDR3 DNA sequence: TGTGCCAGCAGCCCCGCGCACTCGAACACTGAAGCTTTCTTT. This sequence encodes CASSPAHSNTEAFF.

This clonotype was seen a handful of times. The chain joins TRBV30 to TRBJ1-2; D possibly corresponds to TRBD1 (5 bases). The CDR3 spans 14 residues. V gave up 0 bases and J gave up 1 base, with 9 bases separating them. Germline CDR1 reads GTSNPN; CDR2 reads SVGIG (reference sequence). CDR3 in DNA: TGTGCCTGGAGTGTATTGGGGGGTAACTATGGCTACACCTTC. It specifies CAWSVLGGNYGYTF.

This clonotype has a count of ten or more. The gene calls are TRBV7-2 and TRBJ2-1; D is possibly TRBD2 (5 bases). Germline V gene data show CDR1 as SGHTA and CDR2 as FQGNSA. The CDR3 loop spans 16 amino acids. Trimming took 5 bases from V and 0 from J, leaving 14 bases between them. For the CDR3, the DNA is TGTGCCAGCAGCCCAGCCGGGGAACTCTCCTACAATGAGCAGTTCTTC. This translates into CASSPAGELSYNEQFF. The variable domain in full, completed from reference TRBV7-2 and TRBJ2-1, reads GAGVSQSPSNKVTEKGKDVELRCDPISGHTALYWYRQSLGQGLEFLIYFQGNSAPDKSGLPSDRFSAERTGGSVSTLTIQRTQQEDSAVYLCASSPAGELSYNEQFFGPGTRLTVL.

This clonotype was observed at least ten times. This chain uses TRBV6-2 or TRBV6-3 with TRBJ1-1, with D hard to call. The germline V gene has CDR1 MNHEY and CDR2 SVGEGT. V was pared by 6 bases and J by 7 bases, with 15 bases between. The CDR3 spans 13 residues. The CDR3 bases are TGTGCCAGCAGCGATAGGGCCCTTGATGAAGCTTTCTTT. As protein: CASSDRALDEAFF.

This clonotype was counted a few times. The chain links TRBV28 to TRBJ1-1; TRBD1 matches 7 bases. The CDR3 covers 18 residues. The ends lost 3 bases at V and 1 base at J; junction bases unmatched: 14. Germline CDR1 MDHEN, CDR2 SYDVKM. The CDR3 DNA reads as TGTGCCAGCAGTTTGGAAACTCGGGACAGATGGAGGAACACTGAAGCTTTCTTT. Residues: CASSLETRDRWRNTEAFF.

The rearrangement uses TRBV27 and TRBJ2-1; 7 bases align to TRBD1. The CDR3 runs 13 residues. CDR1 is MNHEY and CDR2 is SMNVEV in the germline V gene (reference sequence). V lost 6 bases to trimming and J lost 9 bases; unmatched junction nucleotides: 8. This CDR3 is CASSVIEGAEQFF. CDR3 sequence (DNA): TGTGCCAGCAGCGTAATTGAGGGGGCTGAGCAGTTCTTC.

This clonotype was seen a few times. A read error may be the cause here, since a much bigger clone is one base away. The chain employs TRBV6-6 and TRBJ2-5; D gene unclear. V lost 6 bases to trimming and J lost 5 bases, with 4 bases between them. The length of the CDR3 is 10 residues. CDR1 is MNHNY, CDR2 SVGAGI, per germline (reference sequence). This CDR3 reads CASSHETQYF. CDR3 bases: TGTGCCAGCAGCCATGAGACCCAGTACTTC.

This clonotype was detected a few times. CDR3 nucleotides: TGTGCCACCAGCAGAGAGACTCAGGCTTGGCAAAACACCGGGGAGCTGTTTTTT. Its translation: CATSRETQAWQNTGELFF. The chain couples TRBV15 to TRBJ2-2; no firm D call. CDR3 length: 18 residues. V lost 0 bases and J lost 2, with 16 bases in between. The germline gives CDR1 LNHNV, CDR2 YYDKDF (reference sequence).

This clonotype has a count of ten or more. The V gene is TRBV20-1, the J gene TRBJ2-3; TRBD2 agrees at 15 bases. V shed 4 bases and J 6 bases; nucleotides not matched to a gene: 8. Germline V CDR1 and CDR2: DFQATT, SNEGSKA (reference sequence). This CDR3 has 16 residues. CDR3 coding DNA: TGCAGTGCTACCGGACTAGCGGGAGGGCTAGGGGATACGCAGTATTTT. Residues: CSATGLAGGLGDTQYF.

This clonotype was recorded a few times. The V gene is TRBV4-3, the J gene TRBJ2-3; 9 nucleotides match TRBD2. V shed 0 bases and J 4 bases; nucleotides not matched to a gene: 8. Germline-derived CDR1 and CDR2 are LGHNA and YSLEER. The CDR3 runs 17 residues. The DNA for the CDR3 is TGCGCCAGCAGCCAAGATGTTGCGGGAGGGAGGGCAGATACGCAGTATTTT. It translates to CASSQDVAGGRADTQYF.

There are many counts of this clonotype. This chain connects TRBV7-2 to TRBJ2-7, with a possible D match to TRBD1 (6 bases). CDR1 and CDR2 (germline): SGHTA, FQGNSA. The CDR3 is made up of 14 amino acids. V lost 1 base, J lost 0 bases, and 7 bases lay in between. CDR3 in amino acids: CASSLDRDSYEQYF. The DNA for the CDR3 is TGTGCCAGCAGCTTAGACAGGGACTCCTACGAGCAGTACTTC. Full variable domain (missing parts from reference TRBV7-2 and TRBJ2-7): GAGVSQSPSNKVTEKGKDVELRCDPISGHTALYWYRQSLGQGLEFLIYFQGNSAPDKSGLPSDRFSAERTGGSVSTLTIQRTQQEDSAVYLCASSLDRDSYEQYFGPGTRLTVT.

In this sample, this clonotype turned up a few times. The rearrangement links TRBV4-3 to TRBJ2-1; D perhaps matches TRBD2 (6 bases). The V end lost 4 bases, the J end lost 4 bases, and 17 bases lay between the germline ends. The CDR3 covers 16 residues. Germline CDR1 reads LGHNA; CDR2 reads YSLEER. The DNA for the CDR3 is TGCGCCAGCAGCCTCCGGTGGGGCGGGGAATACAATGAGCAGTTCTTC. Translated, it gives CASSLRWGGEYNEQFF.

This rearrangement joins TRBV4-2 to TRBJ2-3; maybe TRBD2 (5 bases). V dropped 5 bases and J dropped 8 bases, with 11 bases sitting between them. Germline assignment: CDR1 LGHNA and CDR2 YNFKEQ. There are 12 residues in the CDR3. DNA for the CDR3: TGTGCCAGCAGCTTACGGGAAGGTACGCAGTATTTT. It translates to CASSLREGTQYF.

This clonotype was picked up a small number of times. The J gene is TRBJ2-2, the V gene TRBV27; TRBD1 matches 7 bases. The CDR3 is 18 residues long. Trimming took 3 bases from V and 5 from J; bases not matched to a gene: 15. Germline V CDR1 and CDR2: MNHEY, SMNVEV (reference sequence). Here the CDR3 DNA reads TGTGCCAGCAGTTTTAGTCTTCTAGGGGGCCGACGGACCGGGGAGCTGTTTTTT. It specifies CASSFSLLGGRRTGELFF.

This clonotype was observed a few times. The chain uses TRBV7-9 and TRBJ2-3; the D is unclear. The CDR3 spans 13 residues. The V gene lost 5 bases and the J gene lost 5 bases, with 11 bases spanning the gap. Germline V CDR1 and CDR2: SEHNR, FQNEAQ (reference sequence). The chain's CDR3 is CASSLTVEDTQYF. In DNA, the CDR3 is TGTGCCAGCAGCCTTACGGTTGAAGATACGCAGTATTTT.

This clonotype was recorded only once. This chain connects TRBV5-5 to TRBJ2-7, with unresolved D. The CDR3 is 13 amino acids. The V gene lost 8 bases and the J gene lost 2 bases, with 14 bases spanning the gap. CDR1 is SGHKS and CDR2 is YYEKEE in the germline V gene (reference sequence). The CDR3 protein is CARSPRAAYEQYF. The CDR3 bases are TGTGCCAGGAGCCCCCGGGCCGCCTACGAGCAGTACTTC.

This clonotype came up a few times. The chain recombines TRBV5-1 with TRBJ2-2; 8 bases fit TRBD2. V gave up 2 bases and J gave up 6 bases; unmatched junction bases: 3. CDR3 size: 14 residues. Germline loops: CDR1 SGHRS, CDR2 YFSETQ. The CDR3 here is CASSLAAGAGELFF. DNA of the CDR3: TGCGCCAGCAGCTTAGCAGCGGGGGCCGGGGAGCTGTTTTTT.

Only a few counts were recorded for this clonotype. V is TRBV20-1 and J is TRBJ1-2; TRBD1 agrees at 8 bases. The CDR3 extends over 12 amino acids. Germline V CDR1 and CDR2: DFQATT, SNEGSKA (reference sequence). CDR3 nucleotides: TGCACTTCGACAGGGGTGAAAGGTGGCTACACCTTC. Residues: CTSTGVKGGYTF.

This clonotype was observed a few times. The chain joins TRBV7-9 to TRBJ2-6, with a weak D call TRBD2 (5 bases). The germline V gene has CDR1 SEHNR and CDR2 FQNEAQ (reference sequence). The CDR3 has 16 residues. The germline V and J ends were trimmed by 7 bases and 3 bases, with 16 bases remaining between them. DNA for the CDR3: TGTGCCAGCACTGTGTGGAGGCGGAATGGGGCCAACGTCCTGACTTTC. As protein: CASTVWRRNGANVLTF.